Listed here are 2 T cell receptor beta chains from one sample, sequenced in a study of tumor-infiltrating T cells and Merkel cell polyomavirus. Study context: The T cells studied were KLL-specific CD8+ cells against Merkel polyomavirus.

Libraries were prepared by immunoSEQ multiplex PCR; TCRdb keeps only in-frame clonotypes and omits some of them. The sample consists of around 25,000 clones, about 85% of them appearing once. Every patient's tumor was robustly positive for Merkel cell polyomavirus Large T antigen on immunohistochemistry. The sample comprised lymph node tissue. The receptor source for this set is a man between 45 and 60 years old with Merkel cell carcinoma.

CDR3 amino acids: CASSEAGRDRGLRQPQHF. The CDR3 DNA follows: TGTGCCAGCAGTGAAGCGGGCCGGGACAGGGGGCTCCGTCAGCCCCAGCATTTT. The rearrangement uses TRBV6-1 and TRBJ1-5; 12 bases line up with TRBD1. V lost 0 bases and J lost 6; bases outside the gene matches: 9. The CDR3 is 18 residues long. Germline lookup yields CDR1 MNHNS and CDR2 SASEGT.

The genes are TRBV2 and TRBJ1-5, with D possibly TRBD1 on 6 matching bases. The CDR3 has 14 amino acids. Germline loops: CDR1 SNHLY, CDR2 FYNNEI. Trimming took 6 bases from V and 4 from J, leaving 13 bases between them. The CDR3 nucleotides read TGTGCCAGCAGCAACAGGGTTTGGAATCAGCCCCAGCATTTT. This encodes CASSNRVWNQPQHF.